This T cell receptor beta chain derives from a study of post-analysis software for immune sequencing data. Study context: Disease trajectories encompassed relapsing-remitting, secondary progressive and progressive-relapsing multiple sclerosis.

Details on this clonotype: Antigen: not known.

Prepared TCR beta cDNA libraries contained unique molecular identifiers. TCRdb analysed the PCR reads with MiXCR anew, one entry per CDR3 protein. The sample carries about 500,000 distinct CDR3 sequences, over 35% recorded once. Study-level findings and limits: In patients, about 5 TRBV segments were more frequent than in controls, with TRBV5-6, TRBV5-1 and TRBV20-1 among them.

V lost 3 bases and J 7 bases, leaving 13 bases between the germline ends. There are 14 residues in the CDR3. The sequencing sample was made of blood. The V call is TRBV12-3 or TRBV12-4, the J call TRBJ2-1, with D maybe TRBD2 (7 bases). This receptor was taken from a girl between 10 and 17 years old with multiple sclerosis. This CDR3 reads CASSLRGLLNEQFF. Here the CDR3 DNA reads TGTGCCAGCAGTTTGCGGGGGCTCTTGAATGAGCAGTTCTTC.